This TCR beta chain was captured in a study of blood T cell repertoires in COVID-19. Per the authors' pipeline: Amplification with reference gene primers provided the estimates of nucleated cell counts. The assay was immunoSEQ multiplex PCR, and TCRdb's table has in-frame clones only and misses some. D and trimming were read from the DNA, whereas the V and J calls and clone size are those reported in that table. The repertoire holds about 300,000 clones, with roughly 85% as singletons. Ages ranged from about 18 to 89 years, with residence in 24 US areas. Assignments of participants to cohorts depended upon their own reported clinical history. V shed 3 bases, J shed 3 bases, and the junction held 6 bases outside the gene matches. Germline CDR1 reads KGHSH; CDR2 reads LQKENI. The CDR3 has 16 amino acids.

The chain combines TRBV18 with TRBJ2-2; 8 bases fit TRBD2. The sample consisted of PBMCs or T cells enriched from blood (not recorded which). This clonotype originated in a woman in her twenties or thirties who had recovered from COVID-19. The CDR3 DNA is TGTGCCAGCTCACCGGCAGCGGGGGCCTACACCGGGGAGCTGTTTTTT. This sequence encodes CASSPAAGAYTGELFF.